This T cell receptor (beta chain) stems from a study of cytotoxic CD8 clonotypes in ibrutinib-treated CLL. Overall study context: After a median of almost 70 months, roughly 14 patients stayed remitted and some 12 progressed; responses had been partial in some 24 and complete in 2.

Germline V lookup: CDR1 SGHAT, CDR2 FQNNGV. CDR3 length: 12 residues. V lost 5 bases, J lost 4 bases, and 8 bases lay in between. Points from the study as a whole: Few clonotypes were public, and these shrank or held steady under treatment.

Produced via immunoSEQ multiplex PCR; TCRdb's table is partial and in-frame only. Seen here are approximately 91,000 clones, more than 75% observed once, and the top ten hold approximately 5%. Comments on this clone: The antigen is not known.

The genes are TRBV11-2 and TRBJ1-2; unclear D gene. This TCR was sampled from a human donor with chronic lymphocytic leukemia. The specimen comprised PBMCs, sampled after 12 months of ibrutinib treatment. The CDR3 spells CASSPEGYGYTF. Written as DNA, the CDR3 is TGTGCCAGCAGCCCAGAGGGCTATGGCTACACCTTC.